This TCR beta chain is drawn from a study of blood T cells in healthy people across ages. A word on this clonotype: Its antigen is as yet unknown.

Researchers report isolating at least 6 million PBMCs per sample. The study's findings and limits: Both higher diversity and more naive CD4+ cells marked long-lived donors when set against aged donors. Diversity was estimated from one million T cells, and these estimates were considered underestimates.

For the second PCR, which ran for about 7 to 11 cycles, a sample-barcoded 5' primer and a J-beta primer mix were used. Tagging of each cDNA molecule was performed by a template-switch adaptor with 12 random nucleotides. MiXCR, applied by TCRdb to the 5' RACE reads, yields one record per CDR3 protein. The sample holds roughly 800,000 distinct CDR3 sequences, 58% seen once. Sequenced material: blood. The source of this sequence is a man aged 30 to 39 in good health.

CDR3 residues: CSAWGTSGYEQYF. DNA for the CDR3: TGCAGTGCCTGGGGGACTAGCGGCTACGAGCAGTACTTC. V usage is TRBV20-1 and J usage is TRBJ2-7, with TRBD2 matching over 11 bases. V shed 6 bases, J shed 3 bases, and the junction held 4 bases outside the gene matches. This CDR3 has 13 residues. Per germline, CDR1 DFQATT and CDR2 SNEGSKA (reference sequence).